This TCR beta chain was sequenced for a study of control samples from healthy donors and cancer patients. This table comes from immunoSEQ multiplex PCR, and its TCRdb copy is limited to in-frame clones, with some not included. The top ten clones hold around 2.1% of a sample with 150,000 or so clones, around 92% of them seen once. CDR3 length: 14 residues. With 2 bases removed from V and 0 bases from J, the gap between germline ends came to 8 bases. Germline loops: CDR1 MNHNS, CDR2 SASEGT. The V and J genes are TRBV6-1 and TRBJ2-7; D is undetermined. This receptor was identified in a woman between 50 and 59 years old in good health. Input material: blood. The CDR3 coding sequence is TGTGCCAGCAGTGAACCCCGTTCCTCCTACGAGCAGTACTTC. This codes for CASSEPRSSYEQYF.